This entry lists 8 T cell receptor beta chains sequenced from one sample in a study of T cell repertoires in breast cancer. An expanded emulsion RT-PCR with primers for all TCR V genes paired CD8+ T cell chains. A second nested PCR with blocking oligonucleotides suppressed unpaired genes. Each CDR3 protein is one row after TCRdb ran MiXCR on the emulsion pairing reads. The profile shows roughly 40,000 distinct CDR3 sequences, 45% to 50% of them singletons. Sequences were obtained from CD8+ T cells. These receptor sequences come from a pool of human donors with breast cancer or a healthy control (not recorded which).

This chain joins TRBV7-9 and TRBJ1-1; TRBD1 agrees at 7 bases. Germline V lookup: CDR1 SEHNR, CDR2 FQNEAQ (reference sequence). The CDR3 totals 14 residues. Trimming cost V 3 bases and J 4 bases; bases outside gene matches: 5. Written as DNA, the CDR3 is TGTGCCAGCAGCTTCGAACAGGGGAGCACTGAAGCTTTCTTT. This translates into CASSFEQGSTEAFF.

A single count supports this clonotype. A much bigger clone sits one base away, suggesting this may be a read error. Without the conserved terminal phenylalanine or tryptophan, this CDR3 likely stems from a read error. The rearrangement joins TRBV27 to TRBJ2-7; 7 bases fit TRBD1. From germline, CDR1 is MNHEY and CDR2 SMNVEV (reference sequence). After removal of 5 bases from V and 2 bases from J, the junction contained 6 bases not matched to a gene. This CDR3 is 14 amino acids long. The CDR3 bases are TGTGCCAGCAGTCTCAATCAGGGGGCCTACGAGCAGTACCTC. The encoded protein is CASSLNQGAYEQYL.

This clonotype was counted a few times. V is TRBV25-1 and J is TRBJ2-1, with 9 bases fitting TRBD2. This CDR3 is 16 amino acids long. The germline gives CDR1 MGHDK, CDR2 SYGVNS. J lost 0 bases, V lost 5 bases, and 5 bases had no gene match. CDR3 amino acids: CASSSTSGSSYNEQFF. The CDR3 DNA reads as TGTGCCAGCAGTTCGACTAGCGGCAGCTCCTACAATGAGCAGTTCTTC.

The chain joins TRBV29-1 to TRBJ2-3; 8 positions match TRBD1. Germline CDR1 and CDR2: SQVTM and ANQGSEA. Trimming took 8 bases from V and 6 from J; bases not matched to a gene: 7. This CDR3 has 12 residues. The CDR3 DNA is TGCAGCACACGGACAGGGAGGGATACGCAGTATTTT. This gives the protein CSTRTGRDTQYF.

The chain links TRBV7-9 to TRBJ2-7; 10 positions agree with TRBD1. The germline V gene has CDR1 SEHNR and CDR2 FQNEAQ (reference sequence). The CDR3 runs to 16 residues. V lost 5 bases to trimming and J lost 3 bases; unmatched junction nucleotides: 10. Written as DNA, the CDR3 is TGTGCCAGCAGCACCCTCCCCGGGACAGGGGACTACGAGCAGTACTTC. Its protein product is CASSTLPGTGDYEQYF.

This chain joins TRBV4-2 and TRBJ2-3; D is perhaps TRBD1 or TRBD2 (6 bases each). Trimming stripped 1 base from V and 5 bases from J, with 13 bases between. Germline-derived CDR1 and CDR2 are LGHNA and YNFKEQ. The CDR3 is 15 amino acids. The CDR3 region has the DNA TGTGCCAGCAGCCAAGCAACCGGGGGCAGAGATACGCAGTATTTT. Protein: CASSQATGGRDTQYF.

This clonotype was detected only a few times. The genes are TRBV6-1 and TRBJ2-7; D remains ambiguous. The V and J ends lost 0 bases and 3 bases respectively, with 15 bases between them. The CDR3 consists of 16 residues. Germline V gives CDR1 MNHNS, CDR2 SASEGT. For the CDR3, the DNA is TGTGCCAGCAGTGAAGCGTCGGCATCTTGGGACTACGAGCAGTACTTC. The encoded protein is CASSEASASWDYEQYF.

The rearrangement joins TRBV19 to TRBJ1-2; 8 positions agree with TRBD1. V trimming: 8 bases; J trimming: 8 bases; junction bases outside the gene matches: 13. Germline V gene data show CDR1 as LNHDA and CDR2 as SQIVND (reference sequence). This CDR3 region has 14 residues. CDR3 nucleotides: TGTGCCAGTCGAATTGTAGGACAGGGTAAAGGCTACACCTTC. Protein product: CASRIVGQGKGYTF.